Described below is a single TCR beta chain sequence and its context. This record comes from a study of cytomegalovirus exposure and HLA in healthy donors. V shed 1 base and J shed 6 bases, with 14 bases lying between them. Germline V lookup: CDR1 SGHVS, CDR2 FNYEAQ. This CDR3 spans 15 amino acids. The PCR contained 60 Vbeta and 13 Jbeta primers. This table comes from immunoSEQ multiplex PCR, and its TCRdb copy is limited to in-frame clones, with some not included. The sample shows approximately 180,000 clones, 75% to 80% of them seen only once. The sequenced material came from PBMCs. The clonotype was recovered from a man aged 35 to 55 in good health and CMV-seropositive. The chain is built from TRBV7-6 and TRBJ2-3; D is possibly TRBD1 (5 bases). This CDR3 reads CASSLEARVADTQYF. The CDR3 nucleotides are TGTGCCAGCAGCTTAGAGGCCAGGGTGGCGGATACGCAGTATTTT. The full variable domain, with the rest looked up from reference TRBV7-6 and TRBJ2-3, is GAGVSQSPRYKVTKRGQDVALRCDPISGHVSLYWYRQALGQGPEFLTYFNYEAQQDKSGLPNDRFSAERPEGSISTLTIQRTEQRDSAMYRCASSLEARVADTQYFGPGTRLTVL.